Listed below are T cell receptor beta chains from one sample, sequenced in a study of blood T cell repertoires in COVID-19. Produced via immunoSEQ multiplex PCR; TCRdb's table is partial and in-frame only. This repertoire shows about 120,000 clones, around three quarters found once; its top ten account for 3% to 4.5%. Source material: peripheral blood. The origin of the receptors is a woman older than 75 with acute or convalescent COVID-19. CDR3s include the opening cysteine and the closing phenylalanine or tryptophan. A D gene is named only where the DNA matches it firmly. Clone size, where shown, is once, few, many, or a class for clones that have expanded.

CASSLGQSYEQYF TGTGCCAGCAGTTTAGGACAGTCGTACGAGCAGTACTTC TRBV28 . few TRBJ2-7
CASSLSGSGNTIYF TGCGCCAGCAGCTTGTCAGGCTCTGGAAACACCATATATTTT TRBV5-1 . . TRBJ1-3
CASSLGTGGNYGYTF TGTGCCAGCAGCTTAGGGACAGGGGGCAACTATGGCTACACCTTC TRBV7-2 TRBD1 . TRBJ1-2
CASSLAGGTYNEQFF TGTGCCAGCAGCCTAGCGGGAGGGACCTACAATGAGCAGTTCTTC TRBV9 TRBD2 once TRBJ2-1
CASSLARPGMNTEAFF TGTGCCAGCAGCTTGGCCCGCCCGGGTATGAACACTGAAGCTTTCTTT TRBV5-4 . . TRBJ1-1
CASAGGLRDTQYF TGTGCCAGTGCCGGGGGACTTAGAGATACGCAGTATTTT TRBV19 . . TRBJ2-3
CASTLSGISYNEQFF TGTGCCAGTACCCTTAGCGGGATCTCCTACAATGAGCAGTTCTTC TRBV19 TRBD2 . TRBJ2-1
CASSIQHRNTEAFF TGTGCCAGTAGTATCCAACACAGAAACACTGAAGCTTTCTTT TRBV19 . . TRBJ1-1
CASKGVSTEAFF TGTGCCAGTAAAGGGGTAAGCACTGAAGCTTTCTTT TRBV19 . . TRBJ1-1
CAWSISRGEQYF TGTGCCTGGAGTATATCTCGGGGGGAGCAGTACTTC TRBV30 . . TRBJ2-7
CASSDRIAGGPGEQYF TGTGCCAGCAGCGATCGAATAGCGGGGGGGCCGGGGGAGCAGTACTTC TRBV3-1/TRBV3-2 TRBD2 . TRBJ2-7
CASSLALMGRISGNTIYF TGTGCCAGCAGCTTAGCGCTAATGGGCAGAATCTCTGGAAACACCATATATTTT TRBV7-2 . . TRBJ1-3
CASSQGRGRANYGYTF TGTGCCAGCAGCCAAGGGAGGGGGCGGGCTAACTATGGCTACACCTTC TRBV3-1/TRBV3-2 TRBD1 . TRBJ1-2
CASSKGSGGPQSGEAFF TGTGCCAGCAGCAAAGGTAGTGGGGGCCCCCAATCGGGTGAAGCTTTCTTT TRBV21-1 . . TRBJ1-1
CASSQAHGQGDQPQHF TGTGCCAGCAGCCAAGCTCATGGGCAAGGGGATCAGCCCCAGCATTTT TRBV4-2 . . TRBJ1-5
CASSGTGTNEKLFF TGCGCCAGCAGTGGGACAGGGACTAATGAAAAACTGTTTTTT TRBV10-1 TRBD1 medium-sized TRBJ1-4
CATSDPGQGGQPQHF TGTGCCACCAGTGATCCGGGACAGGGTGGTCAGCCCCAGCATTTT TRBV24-1 TRBD1 . TRBJ1-5
CASSRDRGRYEQYF TGTGCCAGCAGCCGGGACAGGGGGAGGTACGAGCAGTACTTC TRBV28 TRBD1 . TRBJ2-7
CASSSTGMVGEQYF TGTGCCAGCAGCTCTACAGGGATGGTGGGCGAGCAGTACTTC TRBV7-2 . . TRBJ2-7
CASSQVFRAGPGSPLHF TGTGCCAGCAGCCAAGTTTTTCGGGCAGGGCCGGGTTCACCCCTCCACTTT TRBV3-1/TRBV3-2 . . TRBJ1-6
CASSLALSGMSTDTQYF TGTGCCAGCAGCTTAGCCCTTAGCGGGATGAGCACAGATACGCAGTATTTT TRBV7-2 TRBD2 . TRBJ2-3
CASSVQGTGNTEAFF TGCGCCAGCAGCGTACAGGGTACAGGGAACACTGAAGCTTTCTTT TRBV5-1 . . TRBJ1-1
CASSIGQDLPVTEAFF TGTGCCAGTAGTATCGGACAGGACCTCCCTGTCACTGAAGCTTTCTTT TRBV19 TRBD1 . TRBJ1-1
CASSSSSGANVLTF TGCGCCAGCAGCTCATCCTCTGGGGCCAACGTCCTGACTTTC TRBV5-1 . . TRBJ2-6
CASSQTYTEAFF TGTGCCAGCAGCCAAACATACACTGAAGCTTTCTTT TRBV3-1/TRBV3-2 . few TRBJ1-1
CASSLRKVNRGLNYGYTF TGTGCCAGCAGTTTAAGGAAGGTGAACAGGGGGTTGAACTATGGCTACACCTTC TRBV27 TRBD1 . TRBJ1-2